This T cell receptor (beta chain) was captured in a study of cytomegalovirus exposure and HLA in healthy donors. Use of 60 Vbeta and 13 Jbeta primers characterized the PCR. Data came from immunoSEQ multiplex PCR; TCRdb stores just in-frame clones and leaves some out. The data contain some 190,000 clones, 65% to 90% of them singletons. Study results and caveats: CMV antigen specificity of a few CMV-associated chains was confirmed in vitro. CMV serostatus alone was available as immune exposure information. A highly shared variant cluster was judged a likely technical artifact.

Comment on this clone: The antigen remains unidentified.

The clonotype comes from a woman aged 25 to 39 in good health and CMV-seronegative. What was sequenced was PBMCs.

CDR3 loop: CASSPGRREMSSYNEQFF. DNA for the CDR3: TGTGCCAGCAGCCCCGGACGAAGGGAGATGAGCTCCTACAATGAGCAGTTCTTC. The chain links TRBV4-2 to TRBJ2-1; D might be TRBD2 (5 bases). Germline CDR1 is LGHNA and CDR2 is YNFKEQ. This CDR3 spans 18 amino acids. V was cut by 4 bases and J by 0 bases, with 19 bases left in between.